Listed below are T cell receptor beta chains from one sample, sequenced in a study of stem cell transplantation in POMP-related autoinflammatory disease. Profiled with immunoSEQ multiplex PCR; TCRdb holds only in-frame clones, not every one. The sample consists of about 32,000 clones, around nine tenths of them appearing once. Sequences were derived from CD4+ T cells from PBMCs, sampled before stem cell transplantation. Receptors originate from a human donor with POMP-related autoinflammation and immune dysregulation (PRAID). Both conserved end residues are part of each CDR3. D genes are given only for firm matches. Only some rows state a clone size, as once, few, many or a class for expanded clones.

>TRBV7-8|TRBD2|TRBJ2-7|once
CASSLLSSRLAGRKFTYEQYF
TGTGCCAGCAGCTTATTATCAAGTCGGCTAGCGGGACGGAAATTCACCTACGAGCAGTACTTC
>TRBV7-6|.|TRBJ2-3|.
CASSLAADTQYF
TGTGCCAGCAGCTTAGCGGCAGATACGCAGTATTTT
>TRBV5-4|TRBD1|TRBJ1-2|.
CASSTDRGYGYTF
TGTGCCAGCAGCACGGACAGGGGATATGGCTACACCTTC
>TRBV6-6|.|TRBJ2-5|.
CASSQVVETQYF
TGTGCCAGCAGCCAAGTAGTAGAGACCCAGTACTTC
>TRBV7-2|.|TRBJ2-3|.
CASSREGTPPDTQYF
TGTGCCAGCAGCCGAGAGGGCACACCCCCAGATACGCAGTATTTT
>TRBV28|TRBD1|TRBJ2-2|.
CASSPRTEGAPRWSGMRDTGELFF
TGTGCCAGCAGTCCCCGGACAGAGGGGGCCCCAAGGTGGTCCGGCATGAGGGACACCGGGGAGCTGTTTTTT
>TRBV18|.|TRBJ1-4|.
CASSPRLEEKLFF
TGTGCCAGCTCCCCTAGGCTAGAAGAAAAACTGTTTTTT
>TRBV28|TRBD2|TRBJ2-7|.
CASSLAAVGTSGSRTYEQYF
TGTGCCAGCAGTTTGGCCGCCGTAGGGACTAGCGGGAGTCGTACCTACGAGCAGTACTTC
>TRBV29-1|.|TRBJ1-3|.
CSVASSGNTIYF
TGCAGCGTTGCATCCTCTGGAAACACCATATATTTT
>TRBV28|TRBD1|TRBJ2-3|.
CASSLRGQGTDTQYF
TGTGCCAGCAGTTTACGGGGACAGGGCACAGATACGCAGTATTTT
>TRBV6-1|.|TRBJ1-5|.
CASSEAGRFQPQHF
TGTGCCAGCAGTGAAGCAGGCAGGTTTCAGCCCCAGCATTTT
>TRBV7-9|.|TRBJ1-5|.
CASSSSGVGQPQHF
TGTGCCAGCAGCTCCTCAGGGGTAGGCCAGCCCCAGCATTTT
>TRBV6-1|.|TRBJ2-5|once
CASSEWGWGQETQYF
TGTGCCAGCAGTGAATGGGGTTGGGGCCAAGAGACCCAGTACTTC
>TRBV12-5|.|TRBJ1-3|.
CASGLGRGGTGNTIYF
TGTGCTAGTGGTTTGGGCCGAGGGGGAACTGGAAACACCATATATTTT
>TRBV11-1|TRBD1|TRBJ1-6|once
CASSPQGSPNSPLHF
TGTGCCAGCAGCCCACAGGGGTCTCCAAATTCACCCCTCCACTTT
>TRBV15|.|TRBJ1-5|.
CATSRGGTPLSNQPQHF
TGTGCCACCAGCAGAGGGGGGACACCCCTTAGCAATCAGCCCCAGCATTTT
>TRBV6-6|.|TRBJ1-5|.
CASSYFSRLSNQPQHF
TGTGCCAGCAGTTACTTTAGCAGATTGAGCAATCAGCCCCAGCATTTT
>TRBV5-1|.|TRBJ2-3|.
CASSLGADTQYF
TGCGCCAGCAGCTTGGGGGCAGATACGCAGTATTTT
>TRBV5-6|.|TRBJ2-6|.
CASSSLGRFSGANVLTF
TGTGCCAGCAGCTCTCTTGGACGGTTCTCTGGGGCCAACGTCCTGACTTTC
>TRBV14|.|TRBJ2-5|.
CASSQADGQYQYF
TGTGCCAGCAGCCAGGCGGACGGACAATACCAGTACTTC
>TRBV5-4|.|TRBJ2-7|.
CASSLQGYEQYF
TGTGCCAGCAGCTTGCAGGGCTACGAGCAGTACTTC
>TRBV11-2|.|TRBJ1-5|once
CASSTRPEGPQHF
TGTGCCAGCAGCACACGTCCCGAGGGGCCCCAGCATTTT
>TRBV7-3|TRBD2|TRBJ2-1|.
CASSLGTSGYNEQFF
TGTGCCAGCAGTCTGGGGACTAGCGGATACAATGAGCAGTTCTTC
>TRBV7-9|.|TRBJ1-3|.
CASSPWTGGAGNTIYF
TGTGCCAGCAGCCCTTGGACTGGAGGGGCTGGAAACACCATATATTTT
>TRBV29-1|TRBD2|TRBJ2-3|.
CSVDRLASTDTQYF
TGCAGCGTTGACCGACTAGCGAGCACAGATACGCAGTATTTT
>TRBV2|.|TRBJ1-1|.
CASTSQGYTEAFF
TGTGCCAGCACAAGCCAGGGATACACTGAAGCTTTCTTT
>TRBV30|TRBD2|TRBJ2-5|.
CAWSLTSGQETQYF
TGTGCCTGGAGTTTGACTAGCGGACAAGAGACCCAGTACTTC
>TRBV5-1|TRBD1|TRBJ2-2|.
CASSTRTGSNTGELFF
TGCGCCAGCAGCACACGGACAGGGTCGAACACCGGGGAGCTGTTTTTT
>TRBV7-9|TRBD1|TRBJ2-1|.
CASSIDRADFSSYNEQFF
TGTGCCAGCAGCATAGACAGGGCCGACTTTAGCTCCTACAATGAGCAGTTCTTC
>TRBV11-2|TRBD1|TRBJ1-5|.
CASSAAGTGRNQPQHF
TGTGCCAGCAGCGCAGCCGGGACAGGGCGAAATCAGCCCCAGCATTTT
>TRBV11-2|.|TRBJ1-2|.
CASSHIQTHGYTF
TGTGCCAGCAGCCATATCCAGACCCATGGCTACACCTTC
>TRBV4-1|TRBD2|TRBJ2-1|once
CASSQVELAGIYNEQFF
TGCGCCAGCAGCCAAGTAGAACTAGCGGGAATATACAATGAGCAGTTCTTC
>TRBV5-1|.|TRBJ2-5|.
CASSSQYHQETQYF
TGCGCCAGCAGCTCACAGTACCACCAAGAGACCCAGTACTTC
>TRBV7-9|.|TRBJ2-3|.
CASSLRRRVGTDTQYF
TGTGCCAGCAGCTTACGCCGTAGGGTCGGCACAGATACGCAGTATTTT
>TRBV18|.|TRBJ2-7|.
CASSLTGTSYEQYF
TGTGCCAGCTCCCTCACGGGGACCTCCTACGAGCAGTACTTC
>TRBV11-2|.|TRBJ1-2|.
CAGSLVQGFDGYTF
TGTGCCGGCAGCTTAGTTCAGGGGTTCGATGGCTACACCTTC
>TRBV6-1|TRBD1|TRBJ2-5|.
CASSWTGETETQYF
TGTGCCAGCAGCTGGACAGGGGAAACAGAGACCCAGTACTTC
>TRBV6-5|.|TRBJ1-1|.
CASSLQGDTEAFF
TGTGCCAGCAGCCTTCAGGGAGACACTGAAGCTTTCTTT
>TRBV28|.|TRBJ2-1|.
CASSLPTGSDEQFF
TGTGCCAGCAGTTTACCAACTGGGTCAGATGAGCAGTTCTTC
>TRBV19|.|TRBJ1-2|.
CASSPGHIKDGYTF
TGTGCCAGTAGTCCCGGACACATAAAGGATGGCTACACCTTC